This T cell receptor (beta chain) was recorded in a study of neurological immune-mediated disorders (dated by TCRdb to between 2018 and 2021). Regarding the research as a whole: Among the roughly 35 multiple sclerosis patients, relapsing-remitting MS accounted for some 30 and secondary progressive MS accounted for 3. Using UMI-based sequencing, the study compared peripheral blood TCR-beta repertoires from patients with HTLV-I-associated myelopathy (HAM/TSP), patients with multiple sclerosis, and healthy controls. The 90 to 120 TCR-beta libraries covered PBMC samples along with longitudinal samples, technical triplicates, and paired sorted CD4+ and CD8+ T-cell subsets. The cohort included some 66 subjects: around 15 with HAM/TSP, some 34 with multiple sclerosis, and 20 or so healthy controls. Overall results and qualifications from the work: Expanded clones from different subjects shared no identical CDR3 amino acid sequences, which suggests that TCR-beta repertoires were private in all groups. Phylogenetic analysis grouped repertoires from 18 of 34 MS patients into a cluster of related CDR3 sequences, suggesting a possible repertoire-level signature. TCR clonal expansion was highest in HAM/TSP patients and lowest in MS patients, with MS patients falling below even healthy controls. No association of the MS cluster with clinical or MRI features was observed, and the need for larger cohorts was stated by the authors.

This clonotype was recorded at least ten times. Its binding antigen is unknown. Base qualities are not provided; no much larger clone lies one nucleotide away. For unsorted PBMC libraries, 2 million PBMCs were used after storage in RNAlater at -80 degrees C until RNA extraction. Multiple sclerosis patients were enrolled in a US clinical protocol evaluating disease progression by magnetic resonance imaging. Peripheral blood underwent Ficoll-Hypaque density gradient centrifugation to isolate PBMCs, which were then cryopreserved in liquid nitrogen. The junction shows trimming of 5 bases on V and 2 bases on J, and the gene matches do not reach 4 bases of it. The germline V gene gives CDR1 as SGHTA and CDR2 as FQGNSA. The CDR3, from cysteine to phenylalanine, totals 15 residues. CDR3 DNA is the only sequence kept; it has 45 bases, read in frame from the first base. cDNA was synthesized by template-switch 5'RACE using a primer carrying a 10-nucleotide random unique molecular identifier by which each TCR transcript was tagged. Every sequencing run yielded over 180 million TCR-beta sequences covering 15-18 subjects. The RNeasy kit was used to extract total RNA. TCR-beta VDJ regions were amplified with primers for the TCR constant region and the 5'RACE anchor, using the KAPA Real-time Library Amplification kit. Sample indexes and Illumina adaptors were added in a first PCR, and a second PCR then increased library yield. After Ampure bead purification, the roughly 650 bp TCR product was size-selected on a 2% E-gel SizeSelection system. Before pooling, library quality was assessed on a Bioanalyzer, concentration was determined with Qubit, and library quantification was performed with the Kapa Library Quantification kit. An Illumina HiSeq 2500 was used to sequence the libraries paired-end at 2 x 150 bp. To increase sequence diversity, about 23-30% phiX was spiked into each library pool. The study's processing was this. Quality-filtered reads were processed with the UMI-based MiGEC pipeline, and over 90% of raw TCR sequences were removed by the MiGEC pipeline during error correction. IMGT germline references were used for aligning VDJ genes, and each clonotype was defined as a unique CDR3 amino acid sequence together with its V-J genes. Clonal expansion, Shannon diversity, and CDR3 relatedness (CalcPairwiseDistances, ClusterSamples) were evaluated with VDJtools, and phylogenetic trees were built with CLCbio workbench. A clone was classed as expanded if it had 8 or more unique UMIs, a cutoff based on coefficient-of-variation modelling across technical triplicates. TCRdb reanalyzed the raw reads on its own, using fastp at Q25 for trimming and MiXCR for clone calling, and kept in-frame beta chains. Rows with a matching CDR3 protein are joined into one entry that keeps the most common DNA and genes. For this entry, the V and J calls and clone size follow TCRdb and not the study's own pipeline. This sample has about 46,000 distinct CDR3 sequences in its table, and just under 4.5% of those were observed once. Around 5% of the sample is held by the ten biggest clonotypes.

The TCR comes from a woman in her sixties with multiple sclerosis. Sequenced sample: PBMCs. In this chain, TRBV7-2 is recombined with TRBJ1-2; a stretch of 11 junction bases matches TRBD1. DNA sequence: TGTGCCAGCAGCCCAAGGGACAGGGGGAACTATGGCTACACCTTC. Its protein reads: CASSPRDRGNYGYTF.